The 30 T cell receptor beta chains listed next were all sequenced from one sample in a study of T cells in Graves' hyperthyroidism and ophthalmopathy. Researchers took RNA transcripts and amplified the TCR beta CDR3 regions from them. A set of HTBI primers served as the primers for a first-round RT-PCR of the TCR CDR3. TCRdb reprocessed the multiplex PCR reads via MiXCR and lists one record per CDR3 protein. The data contain about 410,000 distinct CDR3 sequences, roughly 14% of them singletons. The sequenced sample consisted of blood. Every receptor here comes from a young man with Graves' ophthalmopathy.

The V and J genes are TRBV10-3 and TRBJ1-6; 7 bases agree with TRBD1. Per the germline V gene, CDR1 is ENHRY and CDR2 is SYGVKD. The CDR3 is 16 residues long. V lost 3 bases to trimming and J lost 5 bases; unmatched junction nucleotides: 7. The CDR3 here is CAISEIGGPDNSPLHF. The DNA of the CDR3 is TGTGCCATCAGTGAAATAGGGGGCCCGGATAATTCACCCCTCCACTTT.

The chain carries TRBV9 and TRBJ1-1; tentative D call: TRBD1 (5 bases). Looked up from germline, CDR1 is SGDLS and CDR2 is YYNGEE. The CDR3 loop spans 12 amino acids. V lost 4 bases and J 7 bases, leaving 11 bases between the germline ends. For the CDR3, the DNA is TGTGCCAGCAGCCCTCAGGGTCATGAAGCTTTCTTT. Amino acid sequence: CASSPQGHEAFF.

This clonotype has a count of ten or more. This rearrangement joins TRBV27 to TRBJ2-2; D possibly corresponds to TRBD1 (6 bases). The CDR3 contains 15 residues. Germline V CDR1 and CDR2: MNHEY, SMNVEV (reference sequence). The germline V and J ends were trimmed by 3 bases and 3 bases, with 11 bases remaining between them. In DNA, the CDR3 is TGTGCCAGCAGTTTGTTGGGGGCGGACACCGGGGAGCTGTTTTTT. This gives the protein CASSLLGADTGELFF.

This clonotype occurred many times. V is TRBV19 and J is TRBJ2-5; D call uncertain. The CDR3 spans 13 residues. Trimming pared 5 bases from V and 4 bases from J, leaving 11 bases between. Germline V gives CDR1 LNHDA, CDR2 SQIVND (reference sequence). The CDR3 bases are TGTGCCAGTAGTCCCCAGGACCGAGAGACCCAGTACTTC. Translation: CASSPQDRETQYF.

This clonotype was seen repeatedly, ten times or more. This CDR3 reads CASTPGHNTGELFF. CDR3 DNA: TGTGCCAGCACCCCGGGACACAACACCGGGGAGCTGTTTTTT. The chain uses TRBV12-3 or TRBV12-4 and TRBJ2-2, with a possible D match to TRBD1 (6 bases). V was clipped by 7 bases and J by 2 bases, with 11 bases between them. The CDR3 is 14 residues long.

The table lists this clonotype with a few counts. The genes are TRBV27 and TRBJ2-7; unclear D gene. The CDR3 extends over 14 amino acids. Looked up from germline, CDR1 is MNHEY and CDR2 is SMNVEV (reference sequence). V was cut by 3 bases and J by 0 bases, with 9 bases left in between. The CDR3 sequence is CASSLSLSSYEQYF. CDR3 sequence (DNA): TGTGCCAGCAGTTTGTCTTTGAGCTCCTACGAGCAGTACTTC.

In its sample, this clonotype was seen many times. The chain uses TRBV7-9 and TRBJ2-7; perhaps TRBD2 as D (7 bases). CDR1 is SEHNR and CDR2 is FQNEAQ in the germline V gene (reference sequence). With 7 bases removed from V and 4 bases from J, the gap between germline ends came to 14 bases. The CDR3 is made up of 13 amino acids. As DNA, the CDR3 is TGTGCCAGCACCCCCCGGGGGGCATACGAGCAGTACTTC. Translated, it gives CASTPRGAYEQYF. The full variable domain, its missing parts supplied by reference TRBV7-9 and TRBJ2-7, is DTGVSQNPRHKITKRGQNVTFRCDPISEHNRLYWYRQTLGQGPEFLTYFQNEAQLEKSRLLSDRFSAERPKGSFSTLEIQRTEQGDSAMYLCASTPRGAYEQYFGPGTRLTVT.

In this sample, this clonotype turned up many times. The rearrangement uses TRBV9 and TRBJ1-1; D not resolved. This CDR3 region has 15 residues. Trimming removed 0 bases from V and 3 bases from J, with 12 bases in between. Per the germline V gene, CDR1 is SGDLS and CDR2 is YYNGEE. CDR3 in amino acids: CASSVVEDGYTEAFF. DNA of the CDR3: TGTGCCAGCAGCGTAGTGGAAGACGGATACACTGAAGCTTTCTTT.

This clonotype was recorded many times. The chain carries TRBV9 and TRBJ2-5; perhaps TRBD1 as D (6 bases). V was cut by 4 bases and J by 4 bases, with 17 bases left in between. Looked up from germline, CDR1 is SGDLS and CDR2 is YYNGEE. The CDR3 has 15 residues. CDR3 loop: CASSQAPGHGETQYF. CDR3 in DNA: TGTGCCAGCAGCCAGGCCCCGGGACACGGAGAGACCCAGTACTTC.

In its sample, this clonotype was seen many times. The V gene is TRBV2, the J gene TRBJ1-2; D remains unclear. V was trimmed by 2 bases and J by 8 bases, leaving 9 bases between them. Germline loops: CDR1 SNHLY, CDR2 FYNNEI. There are 12 residues in the CDR3. CDR3 in amino acids: CASSERVSGYTF. CDR3 bases: TGTGCCAGCAGTGAACGGGTTTCGGGCTACACCTTC. Using reference TRBV2 and TRBJ1-2 for the parts outside the CDR3, the full variable domain is EPEVTQTPSHQVTQMGQEVILRCVPISNHLYFYWYRQILGQKVEFLVSFYNNEISEKSEIFDDQFSVERPDGSNFTLKIRSTKLEDSAMYFCASSERVSGYTFGSGTRLTVV.

This clonotype occurred many times. V usage is TRBV6-1 and J usage is TRBJ1-5; D is ambiguous. Germline V CDR1 and CDR2: MNHNS, SASEGT. The length of the CDR3 is 16 residues. The V end was cut by 1 base, the J end by 0 bases, with 10 bases between. The CDR3 reads CASSEVSHFSNQPQHF. CDR3 in DNA: TGTGCCAGCAGTGAAGTATCTCACTTTAGCAATCAGCCCCAGCATTTT.

The sample holds many counts of this clonotype. The chain links TRBV7-9 to TRBJ2-1; 9 nucleotides agree with TRBD2. Germline V gene data show CDR1 as SEHNR and CDR2 as FQNEAQ (reference sequence). This CDR3 region has 18 residues. With V trimmed by 4 bases and J by 3 bases, 13 bases remained unmatched. The CDR3 DNA follows: TGTGCCAGCAGCTCCAGCGGGAGGTCGAACCTATTCTACAATGAGCAGTTCTTC. It encodes CASSSSGRSNLFYNEQFF. The whole variable domain, filled in from reference TRBV7-9 and TRBJ2-1, reads DTGVSQNPRHKITKRGQNVTFRCDPISEHNRLYWYRQTLGQGPEFLTYFQNEAQLEKSRLLSDRFSAERPKGSFSTLEIQRTEQGDSAMYLCASSSSGRSNLFYNEQFFGPGTRLTVL.

CDR3 sequence reads: CASSPLLLASRDYEQYF. The CDR3 region has the DNA TGTGCCAGCAGTCCGCTACTCTTAGCCTCGAGAGATTACGAGCAGTACTTC. The J gene is TRBJ2-7, the V gene TRBV12-3 or TRBV12-4; no clear D. Deletions cut 5 bases from V and 4 bases from J, with 24 bases between. The length of the CDR3 is 17 residues.

The chain uses TRBV3-1 and TRBJ2-3; 8 bases match TRBD2. J lost 6 bases, V lost 4 bases, and 15 bases had no gene match. CDR3 length: 17 residues. CDR1 is LGHDT and CDR2 is YNNKEL in the germline V gene (reference sequence). CDR3 region: CASSPLTNGGAGDTQYF. The CDR3 DNA is TGTGCCAGCAGCCCCTTAACCAACGGGGGGGCTGGGGATACGCAGTATTTT.

The rearrangement links TRBV29-1 to TRBJ2-7; tentatively, D is TRBD1 (6 bases). The V end lost 0 bases, the J end lost 5 bases, and 14 bases lay between the germline ends. The germline gives CDR1 SQVTM, CDR2 ANQGSEA. The CDR3 runs to 14 residues. DNA for the CDR3: TGCAGCGTTGAAGAGGGCCAGGGGAGTCACGAGCAGTACTTC. It codes for CSVEEGQGSHEQYF.

This chain links TRBV12-3 or TRBV12-4 with TRBJ2-7, with TRBD2 identical over 10 bases. J gave up 3 bases and V 4 bases, and 9 bases lay outside the gene matches. The CDR3 loop spans 16 amino acids. CDR3 residues: CASSSGLAITHYEQYF. CDR3 bases: TGTGCCAGCAGTTCGGGACTAGCGATTACCCACTACGAGCAGTACTTC.

This chain connects TRBV11-3 to TRBJ2-5; TRBD2 matches at 8 bases. Germline CDR1 is SGHNT and CDR2 is YENEEA. Trimming removed 4 bases from V and 5 bases from J; junction bases left unmatched: 12. CDR3 length equals 16 residues. The CDR3 protein is CASSSTSGGQRETQYF. CDR3 nucleotides: TGTGCCAGCAGCTCGACGAGCGGGGGCCAACGGGAGACCCAGTACTTC.

This clonotype has just a few counts. V usage is TRBV5-1 and J usage is TRBJ2-2; 7 bases map to TRBD2. The CDR3 extends over 16 amino acids. CDR1 is SGHRS, CDR2 YFSETQ, per germline. V lost 9 bases and J lost 0; bases outside the gene matches: 11. Here the CDR3 DNA reads TGCGCCATCCGAAAACCCGGGACTACGAACACCGGGGAGCTGTTTTTT. Encoded protein: CAIRKPGTTNTGELFF.

The rearrangement uses TRBV7-9 and TRBJ2-2; D is ambiguous. CDR1 and CDR2 (germline): SEHNR, FQNEAQ (reference sequence). The CDR3 extends over 12 amino acids. The ends were cut back, 5 bases at V and 6 bases at J, with 7 bases in the middle. In nucleotides, the CDR3 is TGTGCCAGCAGCATAGTTTCCGGGGAGCTGTTTTTT. It encodes CASSIVSGELFF.

This clonotype appeared many times. V usage is TRBV20-1 and J usage is TRBJ2-1, with D hard to call. The CDR3 loop spans 12 amino acids. Germline lookup yields CDR1 DFQATT and CDR2 SNEGSKA (reference sequence). Trimming left V 0 bases short and J 3 bases short, with 3 bases between. This CDR3 reads CSARDDYNEQFF. CDR3 DNA: TGCAGTGCTAGAGATGACTACAATGAGCAGTTCTTC.

The chain combines TRBV18 with TRBJ2-2; 8 bases agree with TRBD2. The CDR3 is made up of 16 amino acids. The V and J ends lost 0 bases and 1 base, in that order; junction bases with no gene match: 1. CDR1 KGHSH and CDR2 LQKENI come from the germline V gene. The CDR3 sequence: CASSPPLAGNTGELFF. The CDR3 DNA is TGTGCCAGCTCACCACCTCTAGCGGGGAACACCGGGGAGCTGTTTTTT.

This clonotype occurred a few times. This sequence joins TRBV6-5 and TRBJ1-1; no reliable D call. The CDR3 extends over 15 amino acids. Trimming cost V 0 bases and J 0 bases, with 8 bases left between them. Germline CDR1 is MNHEY and CDR2 is SVGAGI. In nucleotides, the CDR3 is TGTGCCAGCAGTTACTCGAGAAATCTGAACACTGAAGCTTTCTTT. Encoded protein: CASSYSRNLNTEAFF.

The V gene is TRBV9, the J gene TRBJ2-3, with 7 bases aligning to TRBD1. V was clipped by 0 bases and J by 6 bases; unmatched bases: 7. CDR1 and CDR2 (germline): SGDLS, YYNGEE. This CDR3 has 15 residues. CDR3 nucleotides: TGTGCCAGCAGCGTAGTTGACAGGGTGGGGGATACGCAGTATTTT. Protein sequence: CASSVVDRVGDTQYF.

In this sample, this clonotype turned up many times. The chain couples TRBV20-1 to TRBJ2-7; TRBD1 aligns across 8 bases. Germline CDR1 is DFQATT and CDR2 is SNEGSKA (reference sequence). The CDR3 loop spans 14 amino acids. The ends lost 6 bases at V and 0 bases at J; junction bases unmatched: 7. The CDR3 nucleotides read TGCAGTGCGGATCGACAGGGGAGCTCCTACGAGCAGTACTTC. Translated, it gives CSADRQGSSYEQYF.

This clonotype has a count of ten or more. The gene calls are TRBV20-1 and TRBJ1-5; maybe TRBD1 (5 bases). V lost 6 bases and J lost 0, with 18 bases in between. Germline CDR1 is DFQATT and CDR2 is SNEGSKA (reference sequence). The CDR3 loop spans 16 amino acids. CDR3 amino acids: CSASSPTGYSNQPQHF. The CDR3, as DNA: TGCAGTGCCTCGAGCCCAACAGGCTATAGCAATCAGCCCCAGCATTTT.

As concerns this clonotype: Likely a read error: the CDR3 ends without its conserved phenylalanine or tryptophan. V usage is TRBV6-1 and J usage is TRBJ2-1; possible D gene TRBD2, 5 bases. V lost 2 bases and J 4 bases, leaving 15 bases between the germline ends. Germline V gene lookup returns CDR1 MNHNS and CDR2 SASEGT. The CDR3 has 16 residues. The CDR3 loop reads CASSEIGSQRYNEQFC. As DNA, the CDR3 is TGTGCCAGCAGTGAAATAGGCTCACAGCGGTACAATGAGCAGTTCTGC.

This clonotype has more than one count but fewer than ten. The genes are TRBV4-1 and TRBJ1-5; TRBD1 matches 8 bases. Germline values: CDR1 MGHRA, CDR2 YSYEKL. This CDR3 is built from 16 residues. Trimming at V came to 1 base and at J to 1 base, leaving 3 bases not matched to a gene. For the CDR3, the DNA is TGCGCCAGCAGCCAAGGACAGGGGCCGAGCAATCAGCCCCAGCATTTT. Protein sequence: CASSQGQGPSNQPQHF.

This clonotype was recorded at least ten times. The rearrangement joins TRBV27 to TRBJ2-1, with D uncertain. The CDR3 length is 12 residues. Germline CDR1 is MNHEY and CDR2 is SMNVEV (reference sequence). Trimming cost V 5 bases and J 10 bases, with 12 bases left between them. CDR3 sequence (DNA): TGTGCCAGCAGTCAGTCAGCTGTGGAGCAGTTCTTC. This codes for CASSQSAVEQFF.

This clonotype came up many times. The V call is TRBV29-1, the J call TRBJ1-2; D remains ambiguous. V lost 0 bases, J lost 7 bases, and 9 bases lay in between. The CDR3 totals 12 residues. Germline loops: CDR1 SQVTM, CDR2 ANQGSEA. The DNA for the CDR3 is TGCAGCGTTGAAGATCAACGGGGTGGCTACACCTTC. Protein sequence: CSVEDQRGGYTF.

This clonotype was observed a handful of times. This chain uses TRBV19 with TRBJ1-5, with 7 bases identical to TRBD1. Germline lookup yields CDR1 LNHDA and CDR2 SQIVND (reference sequence). With V trimmed by 6 bases and J by 5 bases, 4 bases remained unmatched. The CDR3 contains 13 residues. CDR3 amino acids: CASSDREYQPQHF. The CDR3 bases are TGTGCCAGTAGCGACAGGGAGTATCAGCCCCAGCATTTT.